The 18 T cell receptor beta chains reported below all come from one sample, sequenced in a study of early T cells in non-severe SARS-CoV-2 infection. One entry per CDR3 protein, called by TCRdb with MiXCR from the 5' RACE reads. The sample has 27,000 or so distinct CDR3 sequences, 3.9% seen once; the top ten hold roughly 8.2%. The sequencing input was whole blood. Source of these receptors: an adult who was a healthcare worker with PCR-confirmed SARS-CoV-2 infection or an uninfected control (not recorded which).

The CDR3 DNA reads TGCGCCAGCAGCTTGGCCGACAGGAGGAACACTGAAGCTTTCTTT. This gives the protein CASSLADRRNTEAFF. V usage is TRBV5-1 and J usage is TRBJ1-1; weak D call: TRBD1 (6 bases). Germline V gives CDR1 SGHRS, CDR2 YFSETQ. The length of the CDR3 is 15 residues. With 0 bases removed from V and 1 base from J, the gap between germline ends came to 10 bases.

The genes are TRBV12-3 or TRBV12-4 and TRBJ2-5; maybe TRBD2 (5 bases). The CDR3 is made up of 15 amino acids. V was trimmed by 5 bases and J by 1 base, leaving 14 bases between them. CDR3 region: CASSPGPGSQETQYF. In DNA, the CDR3 is TGTGCCAGCAGTCCCGGACCGGGGTCCCAAGAGACCCAGTACTTC.

This clonotype showed up many times. The chain links TRBV6-6 to TRBJ2-3; 7 nucleotides agree with TRBD1. The CDR3 is made up of 14 amino acids. J gave up 3 bases and V 6 bases, and 6 bases lay outside the gene matches. CDR1 and CDR2 from the germline V gene are MNHNY and SVGAGI (reference sequence). CDR3 protein: CASRPRQGTDTQYF. The CDR3, as DNA: TGTGCCAGCAGACCTAGACAGGGAACAGATACGCAGTATTTT.

This clonotype was counted many times. The chain employs TRBV11-2 and TRBJ2-1; D not resolved. The CDR3 contains 11 residues. Per the germline V gene, CDR1 is SGHAT and CDR2 is FQNNGV. Trimming removed 6 bases from V and 12 bases from J, with 12 bases in between. The CDR3 DNA is TGTGCCAGCAGGGTCGGAGTGGGGCAGTTCTTC. It codes for CASRVGVGQFF.

This clonotype has ten or more counts. The rearrangement joins TRBV7-2 to TRBJ2-2; TRBD2 aligns across 7 bases. The CDR3 consists of 15 residues. V lost 5 bases to trimming and J lost 6 bases; unmatched junction nucleotides: 9. Germline loops: CDR1 SGHTA, CDR2 FQGNSA. Here the CDR3 reads CASSPQRDRPGELFF. The CDR3 DNA is TGTGCCAGCAGCCCCCAGCGGGATCGGCCCGGGGAGCTGTTTTTT.

The table lists this clonotype with many counts. The rearrangement joins TRBV20-1 to TRBJ1-1; 11 bases line up with TRBD1. The CDR3 contains 12 residues. The V gene's germline CDR1 is DFQATT and CDR2 SNEGSKA (reference sequence). V gave up 1 base and J gave up 10 bases; unmatched junction bases: 2. CDR3 residues: CSARGTGGTAFF. CDR3 in DNA: TGCAGTGCTAGAGGGACAGGGGGCACAGCTTTCTTT.

This clonotype occurred many times. This rearrangement joins TRBV6-4 to TRBJ1-5; TRBD1 aligns across 9 bases. V lost 3 bases and J lost 6; bases outside the gene matches: 9. CDR3 length equals 16 residues. Germline CDR1 and CDR2: MRHNA and SNTAGT. The DNA of the CDR3 is TGTGCCAGCAGTGAGAGTGAGACAGGGGGTTTTCAGCCCCAGCATTTT. It yields the protein CASSESETGGFQPQHF.

About this clonotype: Being one base from a much bigger clone, this may be a read error. The chain recombines TRBV7-2 with TRBJ1-2, with a tentative D call TRBD1 (5 bases). CDR1 SGHTA and CDR2 FQGNSA come from the germline V gene. The CDR3 length is 13 residues. The CDR3 bases are TGTGCCAGTCGAGACAGCGCTAACTATGGCCACACCTTC. Translated: CASRDSANYGHTF. Variable domain in full (rest from reference TRBV7-2 and TRBJ1-2): GAGVSQSPSNKVTEKGKDVELRCDPISGHTALYWYRQSLGQGLEFLIYFQGNSAPDKSGLPSDRFSAERTGGSVSTLTIQRTQQEDSAVYLCASRDSANYGHTFGSGTRLTVV.

This clonotype showed up many times. This rearrangement joins TRBV29-1 to TRBJ2-3; D remains ambiguous. There are 12 residues in the CDR3. Trimming stripped 3 bases from V and 3 bases from J, with 7 bases between. From germline, CDR1 is SQVTM and CDR2 ANQGSEA. The CDR3 region is CSVESGTDTQYF. CDR3 DNA sequence: TGCAGCGTTGAGTCAGGAACAGATACGCAGTATTTT.

In this sample, this clonotype turned up many times. J is TRBJ2-7 and V is TRBV3-1, with 7 bases that match TRBD2. The J segment lost 4 bases and the V segment lost 5 bases, leaving 11 bases of the junction unmatched. The CDR3 spans 15 residues. The germline V gene has CDR1 LGHDT and CDR2 YNNKEL (reference sequence). CDR3 sequence: CASSSRAAGDYEQYF. Here the CDR3 DNA reads TGTGCCAGCAGCTCCCGGGCCGCGGGGGATTACGAGCAGTACTTC.

This clonotype was found many times. The genes are TRBV20-1 and TRBJ2-5; D is uncertain. The germline gives CDR1 DFQATT, CDR2 SNEGSKA (reference sequence). V was shortened by 0 bases and J by 0 bases, with 8 bases between the two germline ends. CDR3 length: 14 amino acids. The CDR3 protein is CSARDLRYQETQYF. CDR3 nucleotide sequence: TGCAGTGCTAGAGATTTACGGTACCAAGAGACCCAGTACTTC.

This clonotype has ten or more counts. The rearrangement links TRBV6-5 to TRBJ1-1; no clear D gene. CDR1 MNHEY and CDR2 SVGAGI come from the germline V gene. Trimming removed 4 bases at V and 0 bases at J, with 6 bases between. The length of the CDR3 is 13 residues. The CDR3, as DNA: TGTGCCAGCAGTTCAGAGGTGAACACTGAAGCTTTCTTT. Protein product: CASSSEVNTEAFF.

Ten or more counts support this clonotype. V gene TRBV7-9 combines with J gene TRBJ2-5; TRBD2 might be the D (6 bases). V lost 5 bases to trimming and J lost 5 bases, with 18 bases between them. This CDR3 is 15 amino acids long. Looked up from germline, CDR1 is SEHNR and CDR2 is FQNEAQ (reference sequence). The CDR3 nucleotides read TGTGCCAGCAGCCCCGCGAGAGGGGAGGTGGAGACCCAGTACTTC. Its translation: CASSPARGEVETQYF.

In this sample, this clonotype turned up many times. The V gene is TRBV3-1, the J gene TRBJ2-7; maybe TRBD2 (6 bases). Germline CDR1 reads LGHDT; CDR2 reads YNNKEL (reference sequence). This CDR3 has 12 amino acids. V shed 3 bases and J shed 4 bases, with 7 bases lying between them. CDR3 sequence reads: CASSQRGYEQYF. As DNA, the CDR3 is TGTGCCAGCAGCCAGCGGGGATACGAGCAGTACTTC.

The chain combines TRBV30 with TRBJ1-1; D unclear. The V gene's germline CDR1 is GTSNPN and CDR2 SVGIG (reference sequence). The CDR3 has 13 residues. V lost 0 bases, J lost 6 bases, and 11 bases lay in between. This chain's CDR3 is CAWSVQVVAEAFF. In DNA form, the CDR3 reads TGTGCCTGGAGTGTTCAAGTGGTGGCTGAAGCTTTCTTT.

There are many counts of this clonotype. As DNA, the CDR3 is TGTGCCAGCAGCCCCGACAGGACAACTAATGAAAAACTGTTTTTT. This codes for CASSPDRTTNEKLFF. V usage is TRBV6-2 or TRBV6-3 and J usage is TRBJ1-4, with a possible D match to TRBD1 (6 bases). V was clipped by 6 bases and J by 0 bases, with 11 bases between them. Germline values: CDR1 MNHEY, CDR2 SVGEGT. The CDR3 runs 15 residues.

This clonotype appeared many times. V gene TRBV5-5 combines with J gene TRBJ2-7; TRBD1 matches 9 bases. The CDR3 spans 16 residues. Germline V gene lookup returns CDR1 SGHKS and CDR2 YYEKEE (reference sequence). V was clipped by 6 bases and J by 4 bases; unmatched bases: 14. CDR3 in DNA: TGTGCCAGCACCACTCGCCCGGGACAGGGAGTGTACGAGCAGTACTTC. It translates to CASTTRPGQGVYEQYF.

This clonotype appeared many times. This chain uses TRBV2 with TRBJ2-5; D is ambiguous. CDR3 length: 14 amino acids. Germline CDR1 SNHLY, CDR2 FYNNEI. V was shortened by 4 bases and J by 5 bases, with 14 bases between the two germline ends. The DNA of the CDR3 is TGTGCCAGCAGTGTGGCCGGCGGAGTTGAGACCCAGTACTTC. Its translation is CASSVAGGVETQYF.